This is a list of T cell receptor beta chains from one sample in a study of T-cell reconstitution after alpha-beta-depleted transplantation in children. TCRdb re-called the PCR reads through MiXCR, storing one row per CDR3 protein. This table has 200,000 to 300,000 distinct CDR3 sequences, over 20% appearing once. Source: PBMCs, taken before TCRalphabeta/CD19-depleted stem cell transplant. These receptors originate from a girl under 10 years old with Fanconi anemia, due to receive a stem cell transplant. CDR3s include the opening cysteine and the closing phenylalanine or tryptophan. D genes are given only for firm matches. Some rows mark clone size as missing; the rest say once, few, many or name a class of expanded clone.

>TRBJ2-5|.|TRBV5-1|few
CASSLGGAFGETQYF
TGCGCCAGCAGCTTGGGTGGGGCCTTCGGGGAGACCCAGTACTTC
>TRBJ1-3|.|TRBV29-1|few
CSVDGGTEIEEYF
TGCAGCGTTGACGGGGGTACGGAAATCGAAGAATATTTT
>TRBJ2-1|.|TRBV6-1|.
CASSLRGRHNEQFF
TGTGCCAGCAGCCTAAGGGGCAGGCACAATGAGCAGTTCTTC
>TRBJ1-2|.|TRBV5-1|.
CASSFDPLNYGYTF
TGCGCCAGCAGCTTTGATCCCCTCAACTATGGCTACACCTTC
>TRBJ1-2|.|TRBV12-3/TRBV12-4|many
CASTGRQPYGYTF
TGTGCCAGCACTGGACGGCAACCCTATGGCTACACCTTC
>TRBJ1-1|.|TRBV20-1|.
CSAPPGTEAFF
TGCAGTGCCCCTCCCGGCACTGAAGCTTTCTTT
>TRBJ2-7|.|TRBV15|many
CATSRETGGMDEQYF
TGTGCCACCAGCAGAGAAACTGGGGGCATGGACGAGCAGTACTTC
>TRBJ2-3|TRBD2|TRBV6-4|.
CASSDSRLAGVRTDTQYF
TGTGCCAGCAGTGACTCGAGGCTAGCGGGAGTACGGACAGATACGCAGTATTTT
>TRBJ2-1|.|TRBV12-3/TRBV12-4|many
CASSPPGDSYNEQFF
TGTGCCAGCAGCCCCCCGGGGGATTCCTACAATGAGCAGTTCTTC
>TRBJ1-5|.|TRBV5-1|.
CASSRDPNSNQPQHF
TGCGCCAGCAGCAGAGACCCTAATAGCAATCAGCCCCAGCATTTT
>TRBJ2-1|.|TRBV7-9|.
CASSRHGQRDNEQFF
TGTGCCAGCAGCCGTCATGGCCAACGGGACAATGAGCAGTTCTTC
>TRBJ2-7|TRBD1|TRBV20-1|few
CSALDRARIYEQYF
TGCAGTGCTTTAGACAGGGCTCGGATCTACGAGCAGTACTTC
>TRBJ2-5|TRBD1|TRBV5-1|.
CASSSYRTGEVEETQYF
TGCGCCAGCAGCTCCTATAGGACAGGGGAGGTTGAGGAGACCCAGTACTTC
>TRBJ2-3|.|TRBV10-3|.
CAMGPRGAADTQYF
TGTGCCATGGGCCCCCGGGGCGCGGCAGATACGCAGTATTTT
>TRBJ2-1|.|TRBV4-1|.
CASSQGGGQVDNEQFF
TGCGCCAGCAGCCAGGGGGGGGGACAGGTTGACAACGAGCAGTTCTTC
>TRBJ2-7|.|TRBV29-1|many
CSVRGQRGHYEQYF
TGCAGCGTGAGAGGGCAACGGGGGCACTACGAGCAGTACTTC
>TRBJ1-1|.|TRBV10-3|.
CAISGTQTRTEAFF
TGTGCCATCAGTGGCACGCAGACAAGAACTGAAGCTTTCTTT
>TRBJ2-7|.|TRBV28|.
CASSPYRPLYEQYF
TGTGCCAGCAGTCCCTATCGGCCCCTGTACGAGCAGTACTTC
>TRBJ2-1|.|TRBV24-1|.
CATSPADFSGTYNEQFF
TGTGCCACCAGTCCTGCCGACTTTTCCGGGACCTACAATGAGCAGTTCTTC
>TRBJ2-7|.|TRBV6-5|.
CASSYSGLYEQYF
TGTGCCAGCAGTTACTCAGGCCTCTACGAGCAGTACTTC
>TRBJ2-7|TRBD1|TRBV29-1|many
CSVGTGRTYEQYF
TGCAGCGTTGGGACAGGCCGGACCTACGAGCAGTACTTC
>TRBJ2-2|.|TRBV7-2|.
CASSLVLWGTGELFF
TGTGCCAGCAGCTTAGTATTGTGGGGGACCGGGGAGCTGTTTTTT
>TRBJ2-3|TRBD2|TRBV7-3|.
CASSFRPTAGVTTDTQYF
TGTGCCAGCAGCTTTCGGCCTACTGCGGGAGTTACCACAGATACGCAGTATTTT
>TRBJ2-3|.|TRBV7-8|.
CASSPLGGQGTDTQYF
TGTGCCAGCAGCCCTCTAGGGGGGCAAGGCACAGATACGCAGTATTTT
>TRBJ2-7|.|TRBV29-1|many
CSVDLAHEQYF
TGCAGCGTCGACTTAGCCCACGAGCAGTACTTC